This is a list of T cell receptor beta chains from one sample in a study of blood T cell repertoires in COVID-19. Clones were sequenced by immunoSEQ multiplex PCR, and TCRdb holds only the in-frame ones, with some missing. The profile shows about 190,000 clones, 80% to 90% of them singletons. Sequenced material: peripheral blood. These receptors all come from a human donor in a cohort sampled during active COVID-19. Both conserved end residues are part of each CDR3. Fields, in order: clone size, V gene, J gene, D gene, CDR3 protein, CDR3 DNA. A D gene is named only where the DNA matches it firmly. Size is stated for part of the rows, as once, few or many counts, or as a class when the clone is expanded.

clone size: NA
V gene: TRBV24-1
J gene: TRBJ1-1
D gene: NA
CDR3 protein: CAIIGTWAGNTEAFF
CDR3 DNA: TGTGCCATAATCGGGACATGGGCGGGGAACACTGAAGCTTTCTTT

clone size: NA
V gene: TRBV7-9
J gene: TRBJ2-3
D gene: TRBD2
CDR3 protein: CASSPTTSGVGDTQYF
CDR3 DNA: TGTGCCAGCAGTCCTACGACTAGCGGGGTCGGAGATACGCAGTATTTT

clone size: NA
V gene: TRBV18
J gene: TRBJ2-2
D gene: NA
CDR3 protein: CASCKSGVAGELFF
CDR3 DNA: TGTGCCAGCTGCAAATCAGGGGTTGCCGGGGAGCTGTTTTTT

clone size: NA
V gene: TRBV2
J gene: TRBJ2-7
D gene: NA
CDR3 protein: CASSAPSRYEQYF
CDR3 DNA: TGTGCCAGCAGTGCCCCTAGTCGGTACGAGCAGTACTTC

clone size: few
V gene: TRBV7-2
J gene: TRBJ2-2
D gene: TRBD2
CDR3 protein: CASSWGGKAGELFF
CDR3 DNA: TGTGCCAGCAGCTGGGGAGGGAAGGCCGGGGAGCTGTTTTTT

clone size: NA
V gene: TRBV9
J gene: TRBJ2-5
D gene: TRBD2
CDR3 protein: CASSAHSGGEETQYF
CDR3 DNA: TGTGCCAGCAGCGCCCATAGCGGGGGGGAGGAGACCCAGTACTTC

clone size: NA
V gene: TRBV4-2
J gene: TRBJ1-2
D gene: NA
CDR3 protein: CASSQAGSYGYTF
CDR3 DNA: TGTGCCAGCAGCCAAGCAGGGTCGTATGGCTACACCTTC

clone size: NA
V gene: TRBV5-8
J gene: TRBJ1-5
D gene: NA
CDR3 protein: CASSLRGSGQPQHF
CDR3 DNA: TGTGCCAGCAGCTTGAGGGGATCCGGACAGCCCCAGCATTTT

clone size: NA
V gene: TRBV19
J gene: TRBJ1-1
D gene: TRBD1
CDR3 protein: CASSYRTGPTGAFF
CDR3 DNA: TGTGCCAGTAGTTACAGGACAGGGCCTACGGGAGCTTTCTTT

clone size: NA
V gene: TRBV3-1/TRBV3-2
J gene: TRBJ1-3
D gene: NA
CDR3 protein: CASSPLVSSGNTIYF
CDR3 DNA: TGTGCCAGCAGCCCCCTCGTGAGCTCTGGAAACACCATATATTTT

clone size: NA
V gene: TRBV15
J gene: TRBJ2-5
D gene: TRBD1
CDR3 protein: CATSKTGGYQETQYF
CDR3 DNA: TGTGCCACCAGCAAGACAGGGGGGTACCAAGAGACCCAGTACTTC

clone size: once
V gene: TRBV7-3
J gene: TRBJ1-3
D gene: NA
CDR3 protein: CASSLAGPGNTIYF
CDR3 DNA: TGTGCCAGCAGCTTAGCAGGTCCGGGAAACACCATATATTTT

clone size: NA
V gene: TRBV7-2
J gene: TRBJ2-2
D gene: NA
CDR3 protein: CASSFGGNTGELFF
CDR3 DNA: TGTGCCAGCAGCTTCGGCGGAAACACCGGGGAGCTGTTTTTT

clone size: NA
V gene: TRBV30
J gene: TRBJ2-4
D gene: TRBD1
CDR3 protein: CAWAGGSTIAKNIQYF
CDR3 DNA: TGTGCCTGGGCAGGGGGTTCGACGATAGCCAAAAACATTCAGTACTTC

clone size: NA
V gene: TRBV5-8
J gene: TRBJ2-3
D gene: NA
CDR3 protein: CASSLRGLYTDTQYF
CDR3 DNA: TGTGCCAGCAGCTTGCGGGGACTGTACACAGATACGCAGTATTTT

clone size: NA
V gene: TRBV3-1/TRBV3-2
J gene: TRBJ1-3
D gene: NA
CDR3 protein: CASSQAGGGSGNTIYF
CDR3 DNA: TGTGCCAGCAGCCAAGCGGGCGGAGGATCTGGAAACACCATATATTTT